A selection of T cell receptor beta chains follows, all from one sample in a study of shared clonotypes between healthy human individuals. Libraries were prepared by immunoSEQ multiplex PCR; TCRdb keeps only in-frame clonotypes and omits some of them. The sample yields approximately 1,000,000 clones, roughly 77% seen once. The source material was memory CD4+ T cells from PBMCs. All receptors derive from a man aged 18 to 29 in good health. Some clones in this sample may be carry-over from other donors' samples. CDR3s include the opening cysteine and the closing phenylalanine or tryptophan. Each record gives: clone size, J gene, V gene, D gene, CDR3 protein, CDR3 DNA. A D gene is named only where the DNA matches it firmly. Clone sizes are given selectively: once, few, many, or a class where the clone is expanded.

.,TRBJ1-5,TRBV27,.,CASSLPPGPQHF,TGTGCCAGCAGTTTACCACCGGGGCCCCAGCATTTT
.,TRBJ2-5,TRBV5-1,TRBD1,CASSSGTGEETQYF,TGCGCCAGCAGCTCCGGGACAGGGGAAGAGACCCAGTACTTC
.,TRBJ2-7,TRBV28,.,CASNSPEGVVEQYF,TGTGCCAGCAACTCCCCGGAAGGGGTCGTCGAGCAGTACTTC
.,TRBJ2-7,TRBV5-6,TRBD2,CASSRTGGPSYEQYF,TGTGCCAGCAGCCGGACGGGAGGGCCGTCCTACGAGCAGTACTTC
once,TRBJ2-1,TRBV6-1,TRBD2,CASSEEGLAGVREQFF,TGTGCCAGCAGTGAAGAGGGACTAGCGGGAGTCCGTGAGCAGTTCTTC
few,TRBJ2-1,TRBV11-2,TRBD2,CASTPRLAGVYNEQFF,TGTGCCAGCACCCCCCGACTAGCGGGAGTGTACAATGAGCAGTTCTTC
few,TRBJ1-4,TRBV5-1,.,CASNGGTHEKLFF,TGCGCCAGCAATGGAGGGACCCATGAAAAACTGTTTTTT
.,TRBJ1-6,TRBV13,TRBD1,CASSLGDRECSPLHF,TGTGCCAGCAGCTTAGGGGACAGGGAGTGTTCACCCCTCCACTTT
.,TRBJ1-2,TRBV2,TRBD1,CASRKRTGPRSGYGYTF,TGTGCCAGCAGGAAGAGGACAGGACCCCGGTCAGGCTATGGCTACACCTTC
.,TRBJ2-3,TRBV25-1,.,CASSELKGRGSDTQYF,TGTGCCAGCAGTGAATTGAAAGGGAGGGGGTCAGATACGCAGTATTTT
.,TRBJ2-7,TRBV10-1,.,CASSAAPYTLADGSYEQYF,TGCGCCAGCAGTGCTGCCCCCTATACTTTAGCGGACGGATCCTACGAGCAGTACTTC
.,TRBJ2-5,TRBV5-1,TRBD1,CASRLNTGVEETQYF,TGCGCCAGCAGACTCAATACAGGGGTTGAAGAGACCCAGTACTTC
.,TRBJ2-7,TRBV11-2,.,CASSFVSGEQYF,TGTGCCAGCAGCTTTGTTTCTGGGGAGCAGTACTTC
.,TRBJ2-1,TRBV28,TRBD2,CASSDLGASGTGSYNEQFF,TGTGCCAGCAGTGACCTTGGGGCCAGCGGGACTGGCTCCTACAATGAGCAGTTCTTC
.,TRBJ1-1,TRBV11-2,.,CASSRRDVDTEAFF,TGTGCCAGCAGCAGACGGGACGTGGACACTGAAGCTTTCTTT
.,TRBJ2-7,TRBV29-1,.,CSAIDPRSSYEQYF,TGCAGCGCAATAGACCCCAGGAGCTCCTACGAGCAGTACTTC
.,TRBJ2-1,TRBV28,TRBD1,CASGQGVYNEQFF,TGTGCCAGCGGACAGGGAGTCTACAATGAGCAGTTCTTC
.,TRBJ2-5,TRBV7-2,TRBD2,CASRRGTSGRVVETQYF,TGTGCCAGCAGGAGGGGGACTAGCGGGAGAGTGGTAGAGACCCAGTACTTC
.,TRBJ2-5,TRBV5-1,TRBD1,CASSLAGGPQETQYF,TGCGCCAGCAGCTTGGCAGGGGGACCCCAAGAGACCCAGTACTTC
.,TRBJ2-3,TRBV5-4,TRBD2,CASSGGTSRSTDTQYF,TGTGCCAGCAGCGGGGGGACTAGCAGAAGCACAGATACGCAGTATTTT
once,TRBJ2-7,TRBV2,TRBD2,CASSAEWTSGSEQYF,TGTGCCAGCAGTGCAGAGTGGACTAGCGGGAGCGAGCAGTACTTC
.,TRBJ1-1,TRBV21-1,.,CASSRKVEGRMGEAFF,TGTGCCAGCAGTCGAAAGGTGGAGGGGAGAATGGGTGAAGCTTTCTTT
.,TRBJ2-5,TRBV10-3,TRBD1,CAISDRAGGVVETQYF,TGTGCCATCAGTGATAGGGCAGGGGGTGTGGTGGAGACCCAGTACTTC